One and the same sample provided the 20 T cell receptor beta chains below, sequenced in a study of T cells in Graves' hyperthyroidism and ophthalmopathy. Amplified regions were TCR beta CDR3 sequences from RNA transcripts. An initial round of RT-PCR targeting the TCR CDR3 relied on the HTBI primer set. MiXCR, applied by TCRdb to the multiplex PCR reads, yields one record per CDR3 protein. The table includes 45,000 to 55,000 distinct CDR3 sequences, approximately 50% detected once. Sequencing was performed on peripheral blood or thyroid tissue (not recorded which). The receptors come from a man between 18 and 35 years old with Graves' hyperthyroidism.

About this clonotype: The conserved closing phenylalanine or tryptophan is absent in this CDR3, likely reflecting a read error. V is TRBV20-1 and J is TRBJ2-5, with D possibly matching TRBD2 (5 bases). The CDR3 contains 14 residues. V gave up 3 bases and J gave up 2 bases, with 13 bases separating them. Germline V gene sequence: CDR1 DFQATT, CDR2 SNEGSKA (reference sequence). CDR3 sequence: CSASRLAAQETQYL. The CDR3 nucleotides are TGCAGTGCTAGTCGGCTAGCAGCACAAGAGACCCAGTACCTC.

There are many counts of this clonotype. CDR3 coding DNA: TGCAGTGCTATCGGGTCCGGGGCACAAGAGACCCAGTACTTC. Its translation is CSAIGSGAQETQYF. V and J are TRBV20-1 and TRBJ2-5; D may be TRBD1 or TRBD2 (5 bases each). Germline V gene lookup returns CDR1 DFQATT and CDR2 SNEGSKA (reference sequence). Trimming pared 4 bases from V and 2 bases from J, leaving 14 bases between. The CDR3 totals 14 residues.

This chain links TRBV7-8 with TRBJ1-5; D gene unclear. Trimming took 0 bases from V and 3 from J, leaving 12 bases between them. The CDR3 extends over 16 amino acids. CDR1 is SGHVS, CDR2 FQNEAQ, per germline. The CDR3 spells CASSLAVAGFNQPQHF. CDR3 coding DNA: TGTGCCAGCAGCTTAGCTGTGGCGGGGTTCAATCAGCCCCAGCATTTT.

The chain combines TRBV2 with TRBJ2-5; D not resolved. Trimming removed 3 bases at V and 5 bases at J, with 7 bases between. Germline V gene sequence: CDR1 SNHLY, CDR2 FYNNEI. The CDR3 has 12 amino acids. The CDR3 sequence: CASSEDGETQYF. DNA for the CDR3: TGTGCCAGCAGTGAGGACGGGGAGACCCAGTACTTC. Complete variable domain (other parts from reference TRBV2 and TRBJ2-5): EPEVTQTPSHQVTQMGQEVILRCVPISNHLYFYWYRQILGQKVEFLVSFYNNEISEKSEIFDDQFSVERPDGSNFTLKIRSTKLEDSAMYFCASSEDGETQYFGPGTRLLVL.

The chain's CDR3 is CASSHTLRGSPGETQYF. As DNA, the CDR3 is TGTGCCAGCAGCCACACCCTTCGGGGGTCCCCTGGGGAGACCCAGTACTTC. The gene calls are TRBV3-1 and TRBJ2-5, with D possibly TRBD2 on 6 matching bases. The V gene lost 3 bases and the J gene lost 5 bases, with 22 bases spanning the gap. CDR1 LGHDT and CDR2 YNNKEL come from the germline V gene (reference sequence). The CDR3 has 17 residues.

The V call is TRBV29-1, the J call TRBJ1-6, with TRBD1 matching over 9 bases. The CDR3 runs 13 residues. From germline, CDR1 is SQVTM and CDR2 ANQGSEA. V gave up 5 bases and J gave up 6 bases; unmatched junction bases: 2. CDR3 amino acids: CSVKTGGNSPLHF. In nucleotides, the CDR3 is TGCAGCGTTAAGACAGGGGGTAATTCACCCCTCCACTTT.

The CDR3 DNA is TGTGCCAGCAGCCCAGCGGGGTCCCAAGAGACCCAGTACTTC. This translates into CASSPAGSQETQYF. The chain joins TRBV7-7 to TRBJ2-5, with 7 bases that match TRBD2. The CDR3 spans 14 residues. Trimming took 5 bases from V and 1 from J; bases not matched to a gene: 4. Germline V gene sequence: CDR1 SSHAT, CDR2 FNYEAQ (reference sequence).

This clonotype was counted at least ten times. This chain joins TRBV12-3 or TRBV12-4 and TRBJ2-7; D gene unclear. The ends were cut back, 3 bases at V and 3 bases at J, with 9 bases in the middle. The CDR3 totals 13 residues. CDR3: CASSFEVDYEQYF. The CDR3, as DNA: TGTGCCAGCAGTTTTGAGGTAGACTACGAGCAGTACTTC.

J is TRBJ2-7 and V is TRBV6-5, with 7 positions matching TRBD1. The length of the CDR3 is 16 residues. CDR1 MNHEY and CDR2 SVGAGI come from the germline V gene. J lost 3 bases, V lost 1 base, and 9 bases had no gene match. The CDR3 DNA sequence: TGTGCCAGCAGTTACTTAGGCCTCGGACAGGTCTACGAGCAGTACTTC. Amino acid sequence: CASSYLGLGQVYEQYF.

There are a few counts of this clonotype. In DNA, the CDR3 is TGTGCCATCAGTGCGGGTAGCGGGAGCTCCTACGAGCAGTACTTC. Its translation: CAISAGSGSSYEQYF. The gene calls are TRBV10-3 and TRBJ2-7, with 9 nucleotides matching TRBD2. The CDR3 is 15 residues long. Per the germline V gene, CDR1 is ENHRY and CDR2 is SYGVKD. V was clipped by 4 bases and J by 0 bases; unmatched bases: 4.

The V gene is TRBV20-1, the J gene TRBJ1-6; 8 nucleotides line up with TRBD1. V lost 3 bases to trimming and J lost 10 bases; unmatched junction nucleotides: 2. Germline CDR1 and CDR2: DFQATT and SNEGSKA (reference sequence). The CDR3 runs to 12 residues. CDR3 in amino acids: CSASPGGSPLHF. CDR3 DNA sequence: TGCAGTGCTAGTCCAGGGGGCTCACCCCTCCACTTT.

The chain couples TRBV20-1 to TRBJ2-5; D is unresolved. The CDR3 covers 12 residues. Trimming cost V 3 bases and J 2 bases, with 7 bases left between them. Germline CDR1 is DFQATT and CDR2 is SNEGSKA (reference sequence). The CDR3: CSASPTQETQYF. CDR3 nucleotide sequence: TGCAGTGCTAGTCCCACGCAAGAGACCCAGTACTTC.

This chain connects TRBV2 to TRBJ1-5, with no clear D. V lost 10 bases and J lost 0, with 10 bases in between. Germline CDR1 reads SNHLY; CDR2 reads FYNNEI. This CDR3 has 13 residues. The CDR3 region has the DNA TGTGCCACAAAAGACGATAGCAATCAGCCCCAGCATTTT. It codes for CATKDDSNQPQHF.

Regarding this clonotype: An end of the junction differs from the germline gene, which may be a read error. The chain couples TRBV7-2 to TRBJ2-7, with D perhaps matching TRBD1 (6 bases). This CDR3 spans 12 amino acids. From germline, CDR1 is SGHTA and CDR2 FQGNSA. The CDR3 coding sequence is TGCAGCGCCGGACAGTACCCCAGCGAGCAGTACTTC. This encodes CSAGQYPSEQYF.

This clonotype was seen ten or more times. CDR3 DNA: TGTGCCAGCAGTTACCCAGGGGACCCCCAAGAGACCCAGTACTTC. The encoded protein is CASSYPGDPQETQYF. This chain joins TRBV6-2 or TRBV6-3 and TRBJ2-5, with a weak D call TRBD1 (6 bases). Trimming removed 2 bases at V and 1 base at J, with 11 bases between. The CDR3 is 15 residues long. Germline V CDR1 and CDR2: MNHEY, SVGEGT.

Ten or more counts support this clonotype. V is TRBV6-2 or TRBV6-3 and J is TRBJ2-5, with unresolved D. CDR3 length: 14 amino acids. Looked up from germline, CDR1 is MNHEY and CDR2 is SVGEGT. With 5 bases removed from V and 2 bases from J, the gap between germline ends came to 12 bases. In nucleotides, the CDR3 is TGTGCCAGCAGTCAGAACTGGGTACAAGAGACCCAGTACTTC. This encodes CASSQNWVQETQYF.

The chain carries TRBV12-3 or TRBV12-4 and TRBJ2-7, with D uncertain. The CDR3 totals 14 residues. The ends were cut back, 7 bases at V and 0 bases at J, with 13 bases in the middle. The CDR3 DNA sequence: TGTGCCAGCACTCCCCGGCGGACCTCCTACGAGCAGTACTTC. Translating gives CASTPRRTSYEQYF.

The chain combines TRBV29-1 with TRBJ2-3; unclear D gene. The ends were cut back, 6 bases at V and 1 base at J, with 17 bases in the middle. The CDR3 sequence is 15 residues long. In germline, CDR1 is SQVTM, CDR2 ANQGSEA. The CDR3 loop reads CSVHEMSTGTDTQYF. The CDR3, as DNA: TGCAGCGTCCATGAGATGTCGACGGGCACAGATACGCAGTATTTT.

This clonotype appeared many times. The chain carries TRBV27 and TRBJ1-2; D gene uncertain. The CDR3 totals 13 residues. Germline assignment: CDR1 MNHEY and CDR2 SMNVEV (reference sequence). V lost 3 bases and J lost 5, with 10 bases in between. The CDR3 here is CASSLDGLYGYTF. The CDR3, as DNA: TGTGCCAGCAGTTTGGACGGACTTTATGGCTACACCTTC.

The CDR3 spells CASSLVVTGELFF. For the CDR3, the DNA is TGTGCCAGCAGCTTGGTTGTCACCGGGGAGCTGTTTTTT. The chain joins TRBV5-6 to TRBJ2-2; D ambiguous. The germline V and J ends were trimmed by 0 bases and 4 bases, with 4 bases remaining between them. The CDR3 contains 13 residues. The V gene's germline CDR1 is SGHDT and CDR2 YYEEEE.